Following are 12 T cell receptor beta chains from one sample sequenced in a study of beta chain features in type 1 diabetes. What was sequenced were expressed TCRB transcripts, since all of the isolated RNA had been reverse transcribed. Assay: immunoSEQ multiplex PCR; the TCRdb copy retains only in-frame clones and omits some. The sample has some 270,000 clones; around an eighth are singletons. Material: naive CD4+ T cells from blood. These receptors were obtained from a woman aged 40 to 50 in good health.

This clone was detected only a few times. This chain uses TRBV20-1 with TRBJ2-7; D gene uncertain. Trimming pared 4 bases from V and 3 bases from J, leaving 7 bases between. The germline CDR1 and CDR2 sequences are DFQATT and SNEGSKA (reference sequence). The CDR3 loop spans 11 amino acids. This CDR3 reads CSATTDYEQYF. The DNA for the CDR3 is TGCAGTGCTACTACAGACTACGAGCAGTACTTC.

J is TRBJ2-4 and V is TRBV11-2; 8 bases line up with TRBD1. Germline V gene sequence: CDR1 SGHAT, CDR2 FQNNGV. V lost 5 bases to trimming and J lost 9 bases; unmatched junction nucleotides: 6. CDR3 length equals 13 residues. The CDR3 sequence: CASSPGQEGIQYF. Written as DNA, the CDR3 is TGTGCCAGCAGCCCGGGACAGGAGGGCATTCAGTACTTC.

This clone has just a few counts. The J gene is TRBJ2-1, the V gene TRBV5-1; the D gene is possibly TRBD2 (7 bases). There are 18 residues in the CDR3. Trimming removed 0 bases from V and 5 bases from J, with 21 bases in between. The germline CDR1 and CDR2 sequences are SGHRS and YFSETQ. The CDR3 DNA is TGCGCCAGCAGCTTGGGTCTCAACGTGGGGGGGCTGAACAATGAGCAGTTCTTC. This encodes CASSLGLNVGGLNNEQFF.

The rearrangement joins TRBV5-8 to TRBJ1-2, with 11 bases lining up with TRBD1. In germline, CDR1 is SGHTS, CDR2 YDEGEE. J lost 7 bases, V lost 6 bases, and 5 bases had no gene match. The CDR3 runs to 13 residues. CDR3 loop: CASTGQGAGGYTF. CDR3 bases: TGTGCCAGCACCGGACAGGGGGCCGGTGGCTACACCTTC.

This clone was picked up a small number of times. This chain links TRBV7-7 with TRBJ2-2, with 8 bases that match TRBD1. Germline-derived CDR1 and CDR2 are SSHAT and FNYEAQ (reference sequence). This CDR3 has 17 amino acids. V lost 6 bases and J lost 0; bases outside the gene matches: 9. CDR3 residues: CASSRTGQATNTGELFF. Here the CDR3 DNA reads TGTGCCAGCAGTCGGACGGGACAGGCGACGAACACCGGGGAGCTGTTTTTT.

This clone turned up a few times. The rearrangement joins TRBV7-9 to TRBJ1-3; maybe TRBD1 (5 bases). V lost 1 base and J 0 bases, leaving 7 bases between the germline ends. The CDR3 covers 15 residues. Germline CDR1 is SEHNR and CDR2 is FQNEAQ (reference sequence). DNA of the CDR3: TGTGCCAGCAGCTTAGGGGGCATCTCTGGAAACACCATATATTTT. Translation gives CASSLGGISGNTIYF.

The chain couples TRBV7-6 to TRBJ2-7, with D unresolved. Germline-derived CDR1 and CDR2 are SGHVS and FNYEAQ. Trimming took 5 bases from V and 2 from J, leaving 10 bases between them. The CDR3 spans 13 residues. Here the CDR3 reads CASSLDIAYEQYF. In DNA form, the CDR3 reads TGTGCCAGCAGCCTCGACATAGCCTACGAGCAGTACTTC.

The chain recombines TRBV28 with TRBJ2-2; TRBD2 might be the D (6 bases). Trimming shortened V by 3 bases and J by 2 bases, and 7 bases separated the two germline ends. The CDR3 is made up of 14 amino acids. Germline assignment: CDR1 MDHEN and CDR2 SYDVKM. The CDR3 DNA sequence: TGTGCCAGCAGTTTCGGGGGTAACACCGGGGAGCTGTTTTTT. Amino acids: CASSFGGNTGELFF. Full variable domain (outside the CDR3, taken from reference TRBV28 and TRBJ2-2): DVKVTQSSRYLVKRTGEKVFLECVQDMDHENMFWYRQDPGLGLRLIYFSYDVKMKEKGDIPEGYSVSREKKERFSLILESASTNQTSMYLCASSFGGNTGELFFGEGSRLTVL.

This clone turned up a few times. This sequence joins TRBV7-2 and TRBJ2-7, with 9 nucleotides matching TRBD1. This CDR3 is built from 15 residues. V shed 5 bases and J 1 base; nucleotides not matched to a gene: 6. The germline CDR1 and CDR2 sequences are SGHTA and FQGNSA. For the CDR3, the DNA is TGTGCCAGCAGCGCCACCGGGACAGGGTCCTACGAGCAGTACTTC. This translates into CASSATGTGSYEQYF.

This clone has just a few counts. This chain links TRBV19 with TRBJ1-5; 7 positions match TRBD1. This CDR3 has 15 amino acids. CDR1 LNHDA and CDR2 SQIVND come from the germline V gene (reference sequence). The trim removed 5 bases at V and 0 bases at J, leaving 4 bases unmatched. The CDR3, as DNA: TGTGCCAGTAGTTCGACAGGGCCTAGCAATCAGCCCCAGCATTTT. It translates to CASSSTGPSNQPQHF.

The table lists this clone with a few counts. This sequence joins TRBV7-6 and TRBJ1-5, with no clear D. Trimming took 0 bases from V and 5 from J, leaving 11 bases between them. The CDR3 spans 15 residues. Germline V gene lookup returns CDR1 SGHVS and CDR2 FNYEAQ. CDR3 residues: CASSLAGKVDQPQHF. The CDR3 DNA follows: TGTGCCAGCAGCTTAGCGGGCAAGGTGGATCAGCCCCAGCATTTT.

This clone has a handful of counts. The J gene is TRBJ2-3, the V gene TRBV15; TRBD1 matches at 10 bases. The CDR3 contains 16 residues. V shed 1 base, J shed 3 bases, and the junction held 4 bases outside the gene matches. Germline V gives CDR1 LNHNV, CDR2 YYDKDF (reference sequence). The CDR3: CATSRGDRGPTDTQYF. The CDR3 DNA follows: TGTGCCACCAGCAGAGGTGACAGGGGGCCTACAGATACGCAGTATTTT.